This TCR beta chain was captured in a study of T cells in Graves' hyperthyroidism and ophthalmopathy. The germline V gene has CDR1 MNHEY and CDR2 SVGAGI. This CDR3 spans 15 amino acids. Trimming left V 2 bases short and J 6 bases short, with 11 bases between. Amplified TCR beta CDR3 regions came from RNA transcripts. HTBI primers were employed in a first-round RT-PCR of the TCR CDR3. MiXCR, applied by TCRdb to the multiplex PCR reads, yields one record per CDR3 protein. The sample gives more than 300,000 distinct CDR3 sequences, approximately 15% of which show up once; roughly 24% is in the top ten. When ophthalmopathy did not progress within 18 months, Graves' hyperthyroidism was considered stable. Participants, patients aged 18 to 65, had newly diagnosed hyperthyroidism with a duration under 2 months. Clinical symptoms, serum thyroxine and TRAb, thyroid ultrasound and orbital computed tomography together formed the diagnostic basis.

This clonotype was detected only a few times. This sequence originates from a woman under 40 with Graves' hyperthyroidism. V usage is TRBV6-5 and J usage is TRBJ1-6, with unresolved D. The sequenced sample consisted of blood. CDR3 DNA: TGTGCCAGCAGTTACGAGAGCGGTCCTAATTCACCCCTCCACTTT. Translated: CASSYESGPNSPLHF.